This TCR beta chain was retrieved from a study of early T cells in non-severe SARS-CoV-2 infection. Individual cDNA molecules carried attached unique molecular identifiers. TCRdb reprocessed the 5' RACE reads via MiXCR and lists one record per CDR3 protein. The sample holds 25,000 to 30,000 distinct CDR3 sequences; about 4% are singletons and the top ten take 10%. CDR1 and CDR2 from the germline V gene are DFQATT and SNEGSKA (reference sequence). The ends were cut back, 3 bases at V and 5 bases at J, with 14 bases in the middle. The CDR3 runs to 13 residues. The sample holds many counts of this clonotype.

The sample consisted of whole blood. The chain joins TRBV20-1 to TRBJ2-7; D unresolved. This clonotype was sampled from an adult who was a healthcare worker with PCR-confirmed SARS-CoV-2 infection or an uninfected control (not recorded which). CDR3 DNA: TGCAGTGCTAGGGAACCGCAGGCCCACGAGCAGTACTTC. Amino acids: CSAREPQAHEQYF.